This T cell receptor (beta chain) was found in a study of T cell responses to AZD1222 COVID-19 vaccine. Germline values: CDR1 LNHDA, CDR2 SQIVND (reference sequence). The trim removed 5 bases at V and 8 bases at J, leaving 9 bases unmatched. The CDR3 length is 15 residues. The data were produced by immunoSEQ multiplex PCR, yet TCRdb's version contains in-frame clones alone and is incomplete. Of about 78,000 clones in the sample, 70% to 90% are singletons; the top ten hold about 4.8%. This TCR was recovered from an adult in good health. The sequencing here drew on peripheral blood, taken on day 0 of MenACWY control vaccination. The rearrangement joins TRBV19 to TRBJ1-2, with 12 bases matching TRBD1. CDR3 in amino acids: CASSAPGQGAAGYTF. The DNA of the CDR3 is TGTGCCAGTAGTGCCCCGGGACAGGGGGCGGCGGGCTACACCTTC.